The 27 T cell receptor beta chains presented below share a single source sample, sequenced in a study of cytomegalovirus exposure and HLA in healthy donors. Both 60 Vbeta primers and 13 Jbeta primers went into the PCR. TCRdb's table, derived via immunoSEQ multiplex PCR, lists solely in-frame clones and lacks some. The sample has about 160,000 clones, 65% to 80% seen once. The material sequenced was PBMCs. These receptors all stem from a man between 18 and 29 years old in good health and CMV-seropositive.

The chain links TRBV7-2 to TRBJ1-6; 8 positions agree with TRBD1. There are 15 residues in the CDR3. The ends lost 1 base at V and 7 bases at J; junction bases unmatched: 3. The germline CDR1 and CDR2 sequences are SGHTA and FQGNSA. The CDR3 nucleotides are TGTGCCAGCAGCTTAGGACAGGGGAACAATTCACCCCTCCACTTT. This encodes CASSLGQGNNSPLHF.

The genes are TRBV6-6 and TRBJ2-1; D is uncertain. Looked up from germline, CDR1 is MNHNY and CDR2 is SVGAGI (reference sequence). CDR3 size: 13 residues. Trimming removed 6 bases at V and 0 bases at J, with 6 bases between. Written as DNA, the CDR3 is TGTGCCAGCAGCGCCAGCTCCTACAATGAGCAGTTCTTC. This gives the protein CASSASSYNEQFF.

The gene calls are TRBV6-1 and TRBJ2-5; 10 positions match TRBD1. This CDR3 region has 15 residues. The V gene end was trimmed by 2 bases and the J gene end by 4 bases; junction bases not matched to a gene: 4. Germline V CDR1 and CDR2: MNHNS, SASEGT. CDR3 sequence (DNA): TGTGCCAGCAGTGAAAAGACAGGGGGCTCAGAGACCCAGTACTTC. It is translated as CASSEKTGGSETQYF.

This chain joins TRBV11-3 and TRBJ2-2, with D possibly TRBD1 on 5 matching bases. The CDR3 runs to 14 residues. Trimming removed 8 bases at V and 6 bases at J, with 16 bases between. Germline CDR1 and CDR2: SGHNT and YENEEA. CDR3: CASQKGSSAGELFF. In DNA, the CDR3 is TGTGCCAGCCAGAAGGGGTCCTCGGCCGGGGAGCTGTTTTTT. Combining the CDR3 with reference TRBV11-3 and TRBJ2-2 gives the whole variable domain EAGVVQSPRYKIIEKKQPVAFWCNPISGHNTLYWYLQNLGQGPELLIRYENEEAVDDSQLPKDRFSAERLKGVDSTLKIQPAELGDSAVYLCASQKGSSAGELFFGEGSRLTVL.

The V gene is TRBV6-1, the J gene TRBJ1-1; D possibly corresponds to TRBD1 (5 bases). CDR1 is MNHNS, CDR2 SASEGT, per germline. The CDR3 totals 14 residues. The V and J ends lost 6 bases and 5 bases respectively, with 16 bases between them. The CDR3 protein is CASSSTAVGTEAFF. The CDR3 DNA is TGTGCCAGCAGCTCGACAGCCGTGGGGACTGAAGCTTTCTTT.

This CDR3 reads CASSGTGYYGYTF. In DNA, the CDR3 is TGTGCCAGCAGCGGGACAGGGTACTATGGCTACACCTTC. The V and J genes are TRBV9 and TRBJ1-2, with 8 bases that match TRBD1. Germline V gene lookup returns CDR1 SGDLS and CDR2 YYNGEE. The CDR3 loop spans 13 amino acids. The V segment lost 3 bases and the J segment 3 bases; nucleotides outside the gene matches: 1.

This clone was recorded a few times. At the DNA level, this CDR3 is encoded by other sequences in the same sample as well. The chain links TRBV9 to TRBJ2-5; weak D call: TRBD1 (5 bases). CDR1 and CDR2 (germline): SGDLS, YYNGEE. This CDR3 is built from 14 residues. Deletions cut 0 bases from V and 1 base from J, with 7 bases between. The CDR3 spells CASSVGGAQETQYF. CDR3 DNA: TGTGCCAGCAGCGTAGGTGGGGCCCAAGAGACCCAGTACTTC.

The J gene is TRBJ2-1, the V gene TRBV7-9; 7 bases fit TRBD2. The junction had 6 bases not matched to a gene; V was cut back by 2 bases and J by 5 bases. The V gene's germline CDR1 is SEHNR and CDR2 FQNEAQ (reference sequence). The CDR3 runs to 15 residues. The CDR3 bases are TGTGCCAGCAGCTTACAGGGAGGGGTTAACAATGAGCAGTTCTTC. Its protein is CASSLQGGVNNEQFF. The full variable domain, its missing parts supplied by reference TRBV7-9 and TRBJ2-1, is DTGVSQNPRHKITKRGQNVTFRCDPISEHNRLYWYRQTLGQGPEFLTYFQNEAQLEKSRLLSDRFSAERPKGSFSTLEIQRTEQGDSAMYLCASSLQGGVNNEQFFGPGTRLTVL.

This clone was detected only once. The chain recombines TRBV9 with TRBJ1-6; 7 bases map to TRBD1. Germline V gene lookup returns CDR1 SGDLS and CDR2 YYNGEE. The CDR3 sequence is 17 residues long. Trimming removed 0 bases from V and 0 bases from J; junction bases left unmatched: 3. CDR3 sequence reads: CASSVGDSSSYNSPLHF. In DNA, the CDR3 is TGTGCCAGCAGCGTAGGGGACAGCAGCTCCTATAATTCACCCCTCCACTTT.

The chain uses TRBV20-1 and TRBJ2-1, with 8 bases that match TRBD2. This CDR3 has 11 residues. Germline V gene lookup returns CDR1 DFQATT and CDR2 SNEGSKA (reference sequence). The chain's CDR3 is CRPTSGGEQFF. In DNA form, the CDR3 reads TGCAGGCCAACTAGCGGCGGGGAGCAGTTCTTC.

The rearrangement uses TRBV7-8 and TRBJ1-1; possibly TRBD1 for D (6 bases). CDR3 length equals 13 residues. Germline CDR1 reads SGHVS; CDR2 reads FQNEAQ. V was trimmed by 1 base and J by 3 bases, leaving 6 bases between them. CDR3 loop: CASSLDRDTEAFF. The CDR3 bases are TGTGCCAGCAGCTTAGACAGGGACACTGAAGCTTTCTTT.

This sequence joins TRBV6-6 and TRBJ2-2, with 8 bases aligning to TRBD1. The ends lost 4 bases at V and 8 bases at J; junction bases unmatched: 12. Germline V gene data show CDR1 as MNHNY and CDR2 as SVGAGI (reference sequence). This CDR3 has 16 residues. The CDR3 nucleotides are TGTGCCAGCAGTTTCTCGGGACAGGTCATGGGAGGGGAGCTGTTTTTT. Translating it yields CASSFSGQVMGGELFF.

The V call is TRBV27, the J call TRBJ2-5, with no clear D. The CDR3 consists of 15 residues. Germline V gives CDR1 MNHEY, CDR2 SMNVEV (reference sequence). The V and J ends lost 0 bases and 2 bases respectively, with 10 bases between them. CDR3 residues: CASSLSLVAQETQYF. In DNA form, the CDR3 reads TGTGCCAGCAGTTTATCGTTGGTAGCACAAGAGACCCAGTACTTC.

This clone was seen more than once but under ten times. CDR3 in DNA: TGTGCCAGCAGCCTAGGAGTCGGCAGCTCCTACGAGCAGTACGTC. Encoded protein: CASSLGVGSSYEQYV. V gene TRBV27 combines with J gene TRBJ2-7; D is undetermined. The CDR3 loop spans 15 amino acids. V was pared by 6 bases and J by 0 bases, with 15 bases between. Germline CDR1 reads MNHEY; CDR2 reads SMNVEV (reference sequence).

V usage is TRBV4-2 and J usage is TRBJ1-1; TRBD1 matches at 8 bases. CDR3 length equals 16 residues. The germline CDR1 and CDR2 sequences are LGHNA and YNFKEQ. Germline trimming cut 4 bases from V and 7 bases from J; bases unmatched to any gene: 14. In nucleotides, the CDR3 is TGTGCCAGCAGCCCGATTAAGACAGGGGTTGGCAGTGAAGCTTTCTTT. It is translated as CASSPIKTGVGSEAFF.

DNA for the CDR3: TGTGCCAGCAGCCCAGGGGGCGTAGGCACTGAAGCTTTCTTT. It specifies CASSPGGVGTEAFF. The rearrangement links TRBV11-3 to TRBJ1-1; 8 bases fit TRBD1. Germline assignment: CDR1 SGHNT and CDR2 YENEEA. With 5 bases clipped from V and 4 bases from J, the junction kept 6 bases outside the gene matches. The CDR3 is 14 residues long. Filled out from reference TRBV11-3 and TRBJ1-1, the complete variable domain reads EAGVVQSPRYKIIEKKQPVAFWCNPISGHNTLYWYLQNLGQGPELLIRYENEEAVDDSQLPKDRFSAERLKGVDSTLKIQPAELGDSAVYLCASSPGGVGTEAFFGQGTRLTVV.

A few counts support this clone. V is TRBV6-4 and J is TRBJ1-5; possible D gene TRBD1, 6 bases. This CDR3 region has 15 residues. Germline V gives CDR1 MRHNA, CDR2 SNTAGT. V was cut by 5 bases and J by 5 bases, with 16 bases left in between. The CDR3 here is CASSPDSAKDQPQHF. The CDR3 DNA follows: TGTGCCAGCAGTCCGGACAGTGCAAAGGATCAGCCCCAGCATTTT.

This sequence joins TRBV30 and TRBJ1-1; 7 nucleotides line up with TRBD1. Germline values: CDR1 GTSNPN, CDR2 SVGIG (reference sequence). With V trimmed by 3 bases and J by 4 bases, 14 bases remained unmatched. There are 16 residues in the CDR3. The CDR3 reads CAWSRSRTGVGTEAFF. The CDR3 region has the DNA TGTGCCTGGAGCCGGAGCCGGACAGGTGTGGGCACTGAAGCTTTCTTT.

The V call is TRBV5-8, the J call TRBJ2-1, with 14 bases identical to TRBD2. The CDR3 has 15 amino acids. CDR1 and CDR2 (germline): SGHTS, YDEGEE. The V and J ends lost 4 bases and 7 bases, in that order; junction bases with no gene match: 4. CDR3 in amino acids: CASSPGTSGSNEQFF. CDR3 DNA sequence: TGTGCCAGCAGCCCCGGGACTAGCGGGAGTAATGAGCAGTTCTTC.

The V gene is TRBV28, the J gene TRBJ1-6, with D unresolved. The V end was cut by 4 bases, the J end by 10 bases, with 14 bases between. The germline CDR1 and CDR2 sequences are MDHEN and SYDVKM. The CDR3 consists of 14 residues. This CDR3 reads CASSSGVYGSPLHF. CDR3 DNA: TGTGCCAGCAGTTCCGGGGTCTACGGGTCACCCCTCCACTTT. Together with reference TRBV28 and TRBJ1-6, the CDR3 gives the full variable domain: DVKVTQSSRYLVKRTGEKVFLECVQDMDHENMFWYRQDPGLGLRLIYFSYDVKMKEKGDIPEGYSVSREKKERFSLILESASTNQTSMYLCASSSGVYGSPLHFGNGTRLTVT.

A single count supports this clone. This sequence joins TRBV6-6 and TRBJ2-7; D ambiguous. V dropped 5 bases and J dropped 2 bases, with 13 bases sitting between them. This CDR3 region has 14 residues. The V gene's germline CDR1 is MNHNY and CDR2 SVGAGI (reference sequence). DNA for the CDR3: TGTGCCAGCAGTCCCCCTCGACAACCCTACGAGCAGTACGTC. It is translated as CASSPPRQPYEQYV.

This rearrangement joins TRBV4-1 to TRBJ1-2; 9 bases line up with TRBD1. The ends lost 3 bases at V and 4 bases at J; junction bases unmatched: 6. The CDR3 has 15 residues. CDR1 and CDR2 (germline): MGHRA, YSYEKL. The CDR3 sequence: CASSQEPGQGYGYTF. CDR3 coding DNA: TGCGCCAGCAGCCAGGAACCGGGACAGGGCTATGGCTACACCTTC.

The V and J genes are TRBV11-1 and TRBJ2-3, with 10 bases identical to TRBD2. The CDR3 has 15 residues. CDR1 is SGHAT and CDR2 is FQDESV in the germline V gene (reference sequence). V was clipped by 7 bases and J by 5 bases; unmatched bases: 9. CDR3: CASISVAGGQDTQYF. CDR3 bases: TGTGCCAGCATCTCGGTAGCGGGAGGACAAGATACGCAGTATTTT.

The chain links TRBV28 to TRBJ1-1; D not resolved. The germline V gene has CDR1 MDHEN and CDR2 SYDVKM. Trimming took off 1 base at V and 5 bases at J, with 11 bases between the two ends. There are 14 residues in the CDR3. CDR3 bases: TGTGCCAGCAGTTTATTTGGCCAGGCGACTGAAGCTTTCTTT. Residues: CASSLFGQATEAFF. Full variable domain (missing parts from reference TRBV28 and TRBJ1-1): DVKVTQSSRYLVKRTGEKVFLECVQDMDHENMFWYRQDPGLGLRLIYFSYDVKMKEKGDIPEGYSVSREKKERFSLILESASTNQTSMYLCASSLFGQATEAFFGQGTRLTVV.

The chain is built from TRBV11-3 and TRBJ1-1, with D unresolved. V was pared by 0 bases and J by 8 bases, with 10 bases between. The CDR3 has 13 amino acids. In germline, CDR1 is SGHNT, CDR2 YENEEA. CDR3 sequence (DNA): TGTGCCAGCAGCTTAGATCGAGTTACCGAAGCTTTCTTT. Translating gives CASSLDRVTEAFF.

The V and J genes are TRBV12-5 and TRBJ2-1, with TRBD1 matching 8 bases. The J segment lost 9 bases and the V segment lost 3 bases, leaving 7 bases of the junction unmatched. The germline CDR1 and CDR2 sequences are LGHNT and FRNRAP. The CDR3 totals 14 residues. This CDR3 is CASGLGQGGSEQFF. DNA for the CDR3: TGTGCTAGTGGTTTAGGACAGGGTGGAAGTGAGCAGTTCTTC.

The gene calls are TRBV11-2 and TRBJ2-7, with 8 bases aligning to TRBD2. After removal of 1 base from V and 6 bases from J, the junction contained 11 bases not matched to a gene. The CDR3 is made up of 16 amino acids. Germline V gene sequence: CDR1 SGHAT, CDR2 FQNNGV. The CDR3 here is CASSLASGRVKFEQYV. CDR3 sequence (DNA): TGTGCCAGCAGCTTAGCTTCCGGGAGGGTTAAGTTCGAGCAGTACGTC.